This T cell receptor beta chain emerged from a study of beta chain features in type 1 diabetes. Since all of the isolated RNA was reverse transcribed, expressed TCRB transcripts were what got sequenced. Clones were sequenced by immunoSEQ multiplex PCR, and TCRdb holds only the in-frame ones, with some missing. The sample has some 10,000 clones, about 84% seen once; the top ten hold around 1.5%. Points from the study as a whole: In comparison with healthy donors, patients had naive, central memory and Treg TCRB repertoires that appeared more similar.

The CDR3 is 12 amino acids. Per the germline V gene, CDR1 is SQVTM and CDR2 is ANQGSEA. The ends were cut back, 7 bases at V and 7 bases at J, with 16 bases in the middle. About this clone itself: The antigen is unknown.

The gene calls are TRBV29-1 and TRBJ2-5; a weak D match, TRBD2 (5 bases). The source of this sequence is a woman between 18 and 29 years old in good health. Sequences were obtained from Tregs from blood. CDR3 protein: CSGLISAGTQYF. The CDR3 region has the DNA TGCAGCGGGTTGATTAGCGCTGGGACCCAGTACTTC.